Listed here are 12 T cell receptor beta chains from one sample, sequenced in a study of T-cell reconstitution after alpha-beta-depleted transplantation in children (TCRdb year 2016). The library relied on PCR. Sequencing instrument: Illumina HiSeq 2500. TCR library preparation used molecular barcoding, with unique molecular identifiers applied to normalize quantification of the TCRbeta repertoire. TCRdb ran its own pipeline on the public reads, namely fastp trimming at Q25 and MiXCR clone calling, and kept in-frame beta chains. Every CDR3 protein is listed once, alongside the most common genes and DNA of its rows. The sample table holds 700,000 or so distinct CDR3 sequences, of which around 13% were seen once. Of the sample, around 0.8% falls within the top ten clones. Read against the paper, the sample's treatment or condition label means: allogeneic hematopoietic cell transplantation with graft depleted of TCRalphabeta T cells and CD19 B cells.

The sample was PBMCs, taken before TCRalphabeta/CD19-depleted stem cell transplant. The receptors derive from a girl aged 2 to 10 with congenital amegakaryocytic thrombocytopenia, due to receive a stem cell transplant.

This chain uses TRBV15 with TRBJ2-3; 8 nucleotides agree with TRBD1. Looked up from germline, CDR1 is LNHNV and CDR2 is YYDKDF (reference sequence). The trim removed 1 base at V and 3 bases at J, leaving 3 bases unmatched. CDR3 size: 15 residues. The chain's CDR3 is CATSRATGGTDTQYF. In DNA form, the CDR3 reads TGTGCCACCAGCAGAGCCACAGGGGGTACAGATACGCAGTATTTT.

This rearrangement joins TRBV20-1 to TRBJ2-5; the match to TRBD1 covers 7 bases. V lost 6 bases to trimming and J lost 5 bases; unmatched junction nucleotides: 15. CDR1 is DFQATT and CDR2 is SNEGSKA in the germline V gene (reference sequence). There are 15 residues in the CDR3. The CDR3: CSARRTGTVPETQYF. The CDR3 region has the DNA TGCAGTGCGAGACGAACCGGGACAGTCCCTGAGACCCAGTACTTC.

Worth noting for this clonotype: One base away lies a much larger clone, so this may be a sequencing read error. Because it lacks the conserved phenylalanine or tryptophan at the end, this CDR3 is likely a read error. V usage is TRBV20-1 and J usage is TRBJ2-7, with D tentatively TRBD1 or TRBD2 (5 bases each). The length of the CDR3 is 11 residues. V was shortened by 3 bases and J by 3 bases, with 6 bases between the two germline ends. The germline V gene has CDR1 DFQATT and CDR2 SNEGSKA (reference sequence). CDR3 in DNA: TGCAGTGCTAGGGGGGTCTACGAGCAGTACCTC. Its translation: CSARGVYEQYL.

In this sample, this clonotype turned up many times. The chain couples TRBV27 to TRBJ2-4; 13 nucleotides line up with TRBD2. Germline CDR1 MNHEY, CDR2 SMNVEV (reference sequence). CDR3 length equals 19 residues. Unmatched junction bases numbered 10, after V lost 5 bases and J lost 0 bases. As DNA, the CDR3 is TGTGCCAGCAGTCGCGCACTAGCGGGAGGGGGGAAAGCCAAAAACATTCAGTACTTC. It yields the protein CASSRALAGGGKAKNIQYF.

In the case of this clonotype: A much larger clone is a single base away; this may be a read error. The rearrangement links TRBV20-1 to TRBJ2-7; D may be TRBD1 (5 bases). Germline CDR1 reads DFQATT; CDR2 reads SNEGSKA (reference sequence). This CDR3 has 11 residues. Trimming took off 6 bases at V and 8 bases at J, with 14 bases between the two ends. This CDR3 reads CSAGPKDKQYF. Written as DNA, the CDR3 is TGCAGTGCGGGCCCTAAGGACAAGCAGTACTTC.

There are many counts of this clonotype. V usage is TRBV12-3 or TRBV12-4 and J usage is TRBJ2-3; 7 positions agree with TRBD2. V trimming: 4 bases; J trimming: 2 bases; junction bases outside the gene matches: 3. This CDR3 contains 14 residues. The CDR3 region is CASSSLADTDTQYF. The CDR3 DNA follows: TGTGCCAGCAGTTCTCTAGCGGACACAGATACGCAGTATTTT.

This clonotype has at least ten counts. V is TRBV29-1 and J is TRBJ1-2, with 9 bases fitting TRBD1. Trimming at V came to 2 bases and at J to 9 bases, leaving 13 bases not matched to a gene. The CDR3 is 15 amino acids. Germline assignment: CDR1 SQVTM and CDR2 ANQGSEA. This CDR3 reads CSVETDTDRGLCYTF. CDR3 coding DNA: TGCAGCGTTGAAACCGACACGGACAGGGGCTTGTGCTACACCTTC.

The chain has TRBV7-8 and TRBJ2-1; D ambiguous. Germline CDR1 and CDR2: SGHVS and FQNEAQ. The CDR3 is 15 amino acids. V was shortened by 4 bases and J by 5 bases, with 15 bases between the two germline ends. In DNA, the CDR3 is TGTGCCAGCAGCTACCGACTGGCACCCCACAATGAGCAGTTCTTC. This sequence encodes CASSYRLAPHNEQFF.

The V and J genes are TRBV10-3 and TRBJ2-7, with TRBD2 matching over 7 bases. The CDR3 is made up of 14 amino acids. V lost 6 bases, J lost 2 bases, and 7 bases stayed unmatched. Germline CDR1 reads ENHRY; CDR2 reads SYGVKD. This CDR3 reads CAIRTGLDAYEQYF. CDR3 coding DNA: TGTGCCATCAGGACCGGACTAGATGCCTACGAGCAGTACTTC.

The chain has TRBV5-6 and TRBJ2-7; 12 positions agree with TRBD2. The junction had 8 bases not matched to a gene; V was cut back by 4 bases and J by 3 bases. CDR1 is SGHDT and CDR2 is YYEEEE in the germline V gene. There are 16 residues in the CDR3. The CDR3 reads CASSVVGLAGIYEQYF. The DNA of the CDR3 is TGTGCCAGCAGCGTGGTTGGACTAGCGGGAATCTACGAGCAGTACTTC.

This clonotype was counted ten times or more. A read error may produce the germline difference seen at one junction end. The chain links TRBV5-1 to TRBJ1-1; D possibly corresponds to TRBD1 (5 bases). The V gene's germline CDR1 is SGHRS and CDR2 YFSETQ. The CDR3 loop spans 16 amino acids. In nucleotides, the CDR3 is TGCGCAAGCAGCTTCGGAGGGCTCGGGGCGAACACTGAAGCTTTCTTT. Protein: CASSFGGLGANTEAFF. Using reference TRBV5-1 and TRBJ1-1 for the parts outside the CDR3, the full variable domain is KAGVTQTPRYLIKTRGQQVTLSCSPISGHRSVSWYQQTPGQGLQFLFEYFSETQRNKGNFPGRFSGRQFSNSRSEMNVSTLELGDSALYLCASSFGGLGANTEAFFGQGTRLTVV.

This clonotype was counted many times. The V and J genes are TRBV20-1 and TRBJ2-3, with TRBD2 matching 9 bases. Per germline, CDR1 DFQATT and CDR2 SNEGSKA (reference sequence). This CDR3 has 14 residues. The ends lost 6 bases at V and 2 bases at J; junction bases unmatched: 6. The chain's CDR3 is CSALLAGPTDTQYF. For the CDR3, the DNA is TGCAGTGCCCTGCTAGCGGGACCCACAGATACGCAGTATTTT.